The subject of this entry is one T cell receptor beta chain. Which antigen it targets is not known. Per-nucleotide qualities are absent, and no much larger clonotype sits a single base away. The CDR3 regions of human TCRbeta chains were analyzed by immunosequencing. Per the authors' processing: TCRs in the repertoires were matched against a reference library of SARS-CoV-2-specific TCRs that had been generated with the MIRA antigen-specificity platform. Breadth meant the fraction of unique TCRs that were SARS-CoV-2-associated, whereas depth meant the fraction of total T cells that were SARS-CoV-2-associated. Using the MIRA data, every spike-specific TCR was mapped to the spike region that the TCR reacted to and assigned to either a CD4 or a CD8 class. Log10-transformed breadth and depth values were compared by one-way ANOVA with Sidak's multiple comparisons tests. TCRdb limited this immuneACCESS table to in-frame rearrangements with V and J called. A share of clones is missing; checked studies link under half to unresolved V genes, and the rest is unexplained. That table is the source of V, J and clone size, and D and trimming were worked out from the DNA. The sample records about 100,000 clones, around 90% of which are singletons. Roughly 1.7% of the sample rests with the top ten.

The sample is drawn from a study of T cell responses to AZD1222 COVID-19 vaccine (dated by TCRdb to about 2021). Broadly, across the study: AZD1222 recipients given second doses at about 4 weeks or at about 12 weeks were pooled, since spike-specific TCR depth and breadth were not found to differ between the two schedules. A total of just over 230 trial participants underwent TCR sequencing, of whom 207 had received two doses of AZD1222 and some 25 had received two doses of the MenACWY control vaccine. Trial participants were enrolled into age subgroups of 18-55, 56-69 and 70-plus years, which contained around 150, 29 and 61 TCR-sequenced participants, respectively.

Broader findings and caveats from the paper: Participants were mostly white British, with more females than males. The authors suggested clonal diversity may have been underestimated. No day 14 peak-response samples were available, so repertoires were characterized only after the peak T cell response. Conclusions about previously exposed vaccinees were limited because only a handful of AZD1222 recipients were SARS-CoV-2 seropositive at baseline. Spike-specific TCR breadth and depth rose significantly after two AZD1222 doses compared with day 0 and with MenACWY recipients. Epitopes outside the regions mutated in the B.1.351 and B.1.1.7 variants were reportedly recognized by nearly half of the unique spike-specific TCRs. CD4 TCRs associated with the vaccine covered the entire spike protein, and the dominant responses were in regions 160-218 and 743-854. In the small 56-69-year group, the increase in depth fell short of significance, most likely because of low power.

The time point label on this specimen signifies: baseline before first vaccination. Vaccinee samples were obtained from the UK trials COV001 and COV002, which included a single-blind randomized controlled phase 2/3 trial of AZD1222 (ChAdOx1 nCoV-19) in healthy adults. For TCRbeta chain sequencing, PBMC samples from trial participants were taken at day 0 and at day 28 after the second dose. Reading the germline V gene gives CDR1 MNHEY and CDR2 SVGAGI. Trimming takes 5 bases off V and 3 bases off J; junction bases not matched to a gene: 9. The CDR3, cysteine through phenylalanine, is 15 amino acids long. Only CDR3 DNA remains: 45 bases, in frame from the first base.

The chain links TRBV6-5 with TRBJ1-1, with 7 junctional bases fitting TRBD1. The sample consisted of peripheral blood, taken on day 0 of AZD1222 vaccination. The receptor was derived from an adult in good health. CDR3 loop: CASSPRQGGYTEAFF. In nucleotides, the sequence is TGTGCCAGCAGTCCTAGACAGGGCGGCTACACTGAAGCTTTCTTT.